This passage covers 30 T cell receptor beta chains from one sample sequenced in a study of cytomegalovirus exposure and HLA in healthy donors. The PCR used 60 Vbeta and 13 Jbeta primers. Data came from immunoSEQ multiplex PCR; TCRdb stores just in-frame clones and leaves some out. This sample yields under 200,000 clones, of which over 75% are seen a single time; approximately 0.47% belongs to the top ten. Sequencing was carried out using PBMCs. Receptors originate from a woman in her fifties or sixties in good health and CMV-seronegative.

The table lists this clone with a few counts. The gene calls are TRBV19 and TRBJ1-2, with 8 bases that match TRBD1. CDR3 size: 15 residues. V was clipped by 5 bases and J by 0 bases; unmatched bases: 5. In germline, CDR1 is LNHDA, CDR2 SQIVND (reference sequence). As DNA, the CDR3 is TGTGCCAGTAGTTGGCCAGGGGGCGCTAACTATGGCTACACCTTC. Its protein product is CASSWPGGANYGYTF.

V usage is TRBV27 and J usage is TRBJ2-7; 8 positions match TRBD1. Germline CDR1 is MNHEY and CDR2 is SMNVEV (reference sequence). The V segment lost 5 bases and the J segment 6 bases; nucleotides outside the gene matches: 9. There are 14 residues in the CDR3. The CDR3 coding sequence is TGTGCCAGCAGTGCCTGGACAGGGCACGGCGAGCAGTACTTC. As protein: CASSAWTGHGEQYF.

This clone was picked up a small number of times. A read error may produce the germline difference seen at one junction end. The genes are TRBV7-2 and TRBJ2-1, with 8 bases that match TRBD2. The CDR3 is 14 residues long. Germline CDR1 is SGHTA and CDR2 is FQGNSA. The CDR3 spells CASSSTGPGLGPVF. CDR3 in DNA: TGTGCCAGCAGCTCTACGGGCCCGGGACTAGGTCCCGTCTTC.

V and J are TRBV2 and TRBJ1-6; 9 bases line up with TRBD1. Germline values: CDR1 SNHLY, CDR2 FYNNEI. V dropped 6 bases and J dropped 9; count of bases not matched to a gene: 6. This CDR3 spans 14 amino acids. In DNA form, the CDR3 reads TGTGCCAGCAGCGCGGGACAGGGAGGTTCACCCCTCCACTTT. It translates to CASSAGQGGSPLHF.

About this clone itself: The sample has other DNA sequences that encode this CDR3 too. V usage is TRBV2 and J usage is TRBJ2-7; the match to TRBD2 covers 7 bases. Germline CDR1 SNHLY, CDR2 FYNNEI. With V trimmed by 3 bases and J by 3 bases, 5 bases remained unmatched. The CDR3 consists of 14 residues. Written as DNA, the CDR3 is TGTGCCAGCAGTGATCGAGCGGGGATCTACGAGCAGTACTTC. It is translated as CASSDRAGIYEQYF. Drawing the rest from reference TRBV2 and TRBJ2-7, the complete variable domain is EPEVTQTPSHQVTQMGQEVILRCVPISNHLYFYWYRQILGQKVEFLVSFYNNEISEKSEIFDDQFSVERPDGSNFTLKIRSTKLEDSAMYFCASSDRAGIYEQYFGPGTRLTVT.

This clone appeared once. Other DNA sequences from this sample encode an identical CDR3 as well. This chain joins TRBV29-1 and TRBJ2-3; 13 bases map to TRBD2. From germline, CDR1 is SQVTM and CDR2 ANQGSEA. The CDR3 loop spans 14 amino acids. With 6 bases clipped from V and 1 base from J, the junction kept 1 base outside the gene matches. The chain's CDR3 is CSVGLAGGTDTQYF. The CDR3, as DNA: TGCAGCGTCGGACTAGCGGGGGGCACAGATACGCAGTATTTT.

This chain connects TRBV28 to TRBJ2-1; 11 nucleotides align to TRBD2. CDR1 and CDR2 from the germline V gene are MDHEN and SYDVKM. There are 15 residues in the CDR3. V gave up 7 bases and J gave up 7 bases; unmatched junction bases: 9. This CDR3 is CASTPPGLAANEQFF. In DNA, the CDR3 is TGTGCCAGCACCCCACCGGGACTAGCGGCTAATGAGCAGTTCTTC.

As DNA, the CDR3 is TGCGCCAGCAGCTTGGGGCCTAGTAGTGAGCAGTTCTTC. It codes for CASSLGPSSEQFF. The chain recombines TRBV5-1 with TRBJ2-1, with D uncertain. The CDR3 extends over 13 amino acids. In germline, CDR1 is SGHRS, CDR2 YFSETQ. The V gene lost 0 bases and the J gene lost 9 bases, with 10 bases spanning the gap.

The chain's CDR3 is CASSLPGLASNEQFF. CDR3 bases: TGTGCCAGCAGTCTCCCCGGGCTAGCCTCCAATGAGCAGTTCTTC. This chain connects TRBV28 to TRBJ2-1; tentative D call: TRBD2 (5 bases). The V and J ends lost 5 bases and 6 bases respectively, with 17 bases between them. The CDR3 is made up of 15 amino acids. CDR1 is MDHEN and CDR2 is SYDVKM in the germline V gene. Together with reference TRBV28 and TRBJ2-1, the CDR3 gives the full variable domain: DVKVTQSSRYLVKRTGEKVFLECVQDMDHENMFWYRQDPGLGLRLIYFSYDVKMKEKGDIPEGYSVSREKKERFSLILESASTNQTSMYLCASSLPGLASNEQFFGPGTRLTVL.

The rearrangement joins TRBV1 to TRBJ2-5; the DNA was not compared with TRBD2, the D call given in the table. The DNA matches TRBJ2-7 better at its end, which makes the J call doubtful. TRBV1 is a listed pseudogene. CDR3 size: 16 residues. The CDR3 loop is CTSSHPRASAPYEQYF. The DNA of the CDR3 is TGCACCAGCAGCCACCCGAGGGCATCCGCACCCTACGAGCAGTACTTC.

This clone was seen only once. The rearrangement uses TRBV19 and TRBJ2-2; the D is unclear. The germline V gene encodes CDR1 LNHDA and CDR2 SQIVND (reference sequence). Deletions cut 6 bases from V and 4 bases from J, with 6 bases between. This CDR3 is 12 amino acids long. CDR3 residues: CASSQVTGELFF. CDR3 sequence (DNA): TGTGCCAGTAGCCAGGTCACCGGGGAGCTGTTTTTT.

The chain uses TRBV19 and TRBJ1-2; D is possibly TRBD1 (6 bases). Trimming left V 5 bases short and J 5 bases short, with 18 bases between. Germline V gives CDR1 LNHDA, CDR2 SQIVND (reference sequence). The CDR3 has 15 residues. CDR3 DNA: TGTGCCAGTAGTGCTGGACAGTCTCACCGTTATGGCTACACCTTC. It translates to CASSAGQSHRYGYTF. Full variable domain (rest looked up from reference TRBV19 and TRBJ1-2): DGGITQSPKYLFRKEGQNVTLSCEQNLNHDAMYWYRQDPGQGLRLIYYSQIVNDFQKGDIAEGYSVSREKKESFPLTVTSAQKNPTAFYLCASSAGQSHRYGYTFGSGTRLTVV.

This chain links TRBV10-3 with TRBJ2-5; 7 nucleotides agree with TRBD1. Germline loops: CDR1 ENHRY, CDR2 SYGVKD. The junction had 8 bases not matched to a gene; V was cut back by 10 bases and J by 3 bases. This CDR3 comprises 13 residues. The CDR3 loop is CATKSGTEETQYF. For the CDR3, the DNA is TGTGCCACTAAATCCGGGACAGAAGAGACCCAGTACTTC.

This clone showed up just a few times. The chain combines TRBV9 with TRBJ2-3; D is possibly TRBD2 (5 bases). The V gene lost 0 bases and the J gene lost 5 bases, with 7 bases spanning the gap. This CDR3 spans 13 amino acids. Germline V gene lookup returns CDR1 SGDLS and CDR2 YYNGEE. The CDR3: CASSVARVDTQYF. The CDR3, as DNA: TGTGCCAGCAGCGTAGCGAGGGTAGATACGCAGTATTTT.

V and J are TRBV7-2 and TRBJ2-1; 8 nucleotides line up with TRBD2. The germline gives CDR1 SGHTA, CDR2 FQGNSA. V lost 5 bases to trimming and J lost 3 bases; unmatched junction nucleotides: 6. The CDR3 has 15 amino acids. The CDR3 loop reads CASSLSGSIYNEQFF. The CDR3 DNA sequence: TGTGCCAGCAGCCTAAGCGGGAGTATCTACAATGAGCAGTTCTTC.

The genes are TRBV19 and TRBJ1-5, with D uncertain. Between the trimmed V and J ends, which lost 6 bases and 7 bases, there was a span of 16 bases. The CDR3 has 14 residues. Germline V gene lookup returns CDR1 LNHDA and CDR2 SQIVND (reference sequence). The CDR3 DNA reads TGTGCCAGTAGCGACCGAGGGAGAAGCCAGCCCCAGCATTTT. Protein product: CASSDRGRSQPQHF. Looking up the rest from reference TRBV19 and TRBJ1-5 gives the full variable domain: DGGITQSPKYLFRKEGQNVTLSCEQNLNHDAMYWYRQDPGQGLRLIYYSQIVNDFQKGDIAEGYSVSREKKESFPLTVTSAQKNPTAFYLCASSDRGRSQPQHFGDGTRLSIL.

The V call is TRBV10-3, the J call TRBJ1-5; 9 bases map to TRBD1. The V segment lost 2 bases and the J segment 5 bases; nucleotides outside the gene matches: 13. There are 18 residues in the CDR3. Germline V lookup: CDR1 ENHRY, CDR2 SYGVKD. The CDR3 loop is CAISENRGGGQGDQPQHF. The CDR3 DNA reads TGTGCCATCAGTGAGAATCGGGGAGGGGGACAGGGTGATCAGCCCCAGCATTTT.

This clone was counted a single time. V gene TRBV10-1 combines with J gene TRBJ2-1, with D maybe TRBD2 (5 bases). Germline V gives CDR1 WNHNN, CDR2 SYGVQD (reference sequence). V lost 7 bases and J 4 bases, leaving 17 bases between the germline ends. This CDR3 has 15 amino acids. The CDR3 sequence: CASTFSDKSYNEQFF. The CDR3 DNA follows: TGCGCCAGCACCTTTAGCGACAAGTCATACAATGAGCAGTTCTTC.

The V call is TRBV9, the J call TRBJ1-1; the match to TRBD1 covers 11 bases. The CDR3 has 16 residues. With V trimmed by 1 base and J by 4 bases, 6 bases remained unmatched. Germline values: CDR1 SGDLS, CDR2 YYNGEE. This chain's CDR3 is CASSVTPGTGGTEAFF. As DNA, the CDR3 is TGTGCCAGCAGCGTAACCCCCGGGACAGGGGGCACTGAAGCTTTCTTT.

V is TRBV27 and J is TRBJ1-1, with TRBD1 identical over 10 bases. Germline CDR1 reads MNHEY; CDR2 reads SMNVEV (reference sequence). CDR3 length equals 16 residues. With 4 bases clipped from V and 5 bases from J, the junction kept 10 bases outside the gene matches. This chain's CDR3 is CASSYHQDRGVTEAFF. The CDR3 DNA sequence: TGTGCCAGCAGTTACCACCAGGACAGGGGGGTTACTGAAGCTTTCTTT.

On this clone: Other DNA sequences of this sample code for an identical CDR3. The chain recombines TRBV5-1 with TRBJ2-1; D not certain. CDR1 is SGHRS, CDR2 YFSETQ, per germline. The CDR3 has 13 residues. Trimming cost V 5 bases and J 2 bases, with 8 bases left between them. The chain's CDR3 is CASSGLAYNEQFF. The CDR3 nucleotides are TGCGCCAGCAGTGGGCTGGCCTACAATGAGCAGTTCTTC. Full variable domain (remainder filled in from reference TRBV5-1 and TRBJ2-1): KAGVTQTPRYLIKTRGQQVTLSCSPISGHRSVSWYQQTPGQGLQFLFEYFSETQRNKGNFPGRFSGRQFSNSRSEMNVSTLELGDSALYLCASSGLAYNEQFFGPGTRLTVL.

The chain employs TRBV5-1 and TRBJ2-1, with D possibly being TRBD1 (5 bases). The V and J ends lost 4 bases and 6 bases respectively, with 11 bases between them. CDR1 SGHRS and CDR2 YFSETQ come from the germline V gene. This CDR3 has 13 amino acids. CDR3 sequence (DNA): TGCGCCAGCAGCCAGGAAGGGGTCAATGAGCAGTTCTTC. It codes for CASSQEGVNEQFF.

The CDR3 is CASSESGTVAGGQYF. Written as DNA, the CDR3 is TGTGCCAGCAGTGAAAGTGGGACAGTGGCAGGGGGGCAGTACTTC. The chain combines TRBV6-1 with TRBJ2-7; 7 nucleotides agree with TRBD1. CDR1 and CDR2 (germline): MNHNS, SASEGT. The CDR3 extends over 15 amino acids. The V segment lost 2 bases and the J segment 9 bases; nucleotides outside the gene matches: 13.

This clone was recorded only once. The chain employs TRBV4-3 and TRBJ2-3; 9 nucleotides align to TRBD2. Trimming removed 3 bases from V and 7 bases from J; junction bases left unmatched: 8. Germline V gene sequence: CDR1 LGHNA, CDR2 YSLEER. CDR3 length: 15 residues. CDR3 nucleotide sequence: TGCGCCAGCAGCCAGAGTAGTAGCGGGGGATATACGCAGTATTTT. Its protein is CASSQSSSGGYTQYF.

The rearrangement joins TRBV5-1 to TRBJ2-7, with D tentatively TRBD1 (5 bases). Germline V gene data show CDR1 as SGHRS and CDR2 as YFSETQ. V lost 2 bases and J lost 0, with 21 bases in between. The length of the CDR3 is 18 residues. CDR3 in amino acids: CASSLRALGQGISYEQYF. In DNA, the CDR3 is TGCGCCAGCAGCTTACGGGCCCTCGGCCAGGGTATCTCCTACGAGCAGTACTTC.

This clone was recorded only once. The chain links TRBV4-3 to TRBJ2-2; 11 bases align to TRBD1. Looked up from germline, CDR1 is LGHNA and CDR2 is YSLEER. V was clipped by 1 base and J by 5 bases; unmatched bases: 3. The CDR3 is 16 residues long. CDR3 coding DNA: TGCGCCAGCAGCCAAGGGACAGGGGGCATTACCGGGGAGCTGTTTTTT. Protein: CASSQGTGGITGELFF.

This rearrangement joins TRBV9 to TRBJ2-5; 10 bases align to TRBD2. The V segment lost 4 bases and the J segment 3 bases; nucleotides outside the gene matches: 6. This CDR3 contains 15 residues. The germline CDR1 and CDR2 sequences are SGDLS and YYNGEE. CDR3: CASSHQRGGKETQYF. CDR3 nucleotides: TGTGCCAGCAGCCACCAGCGGGGGGGTAAAGAGACCCAGTACTTC.

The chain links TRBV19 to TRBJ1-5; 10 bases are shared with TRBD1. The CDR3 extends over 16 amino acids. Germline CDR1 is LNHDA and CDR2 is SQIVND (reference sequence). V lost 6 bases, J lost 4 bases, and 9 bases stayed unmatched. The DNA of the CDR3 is TGTGCCAGTAGCAAGGGGGACAGGGGCAATAATCAGCCCCAGCATTTT. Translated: CASSKGDRGNNQPQHF.

CDR3 in DNA: TGTGCCAGCAGTCCTCAGGGGTTTGATGAGACCCAGTACTTC. Translation gives CASSPQGFDETQYF. This chain links TRBV6-5 with TRBJ2-5; possibly TRBD1 for D (6 bases). The V and J ends lost 5 bases and 5 bases respectively, with 15 bases between them. The germline gives CDR1 MNHEY, CDR2 SVGAGI. There are 14 residues in the CDR3.

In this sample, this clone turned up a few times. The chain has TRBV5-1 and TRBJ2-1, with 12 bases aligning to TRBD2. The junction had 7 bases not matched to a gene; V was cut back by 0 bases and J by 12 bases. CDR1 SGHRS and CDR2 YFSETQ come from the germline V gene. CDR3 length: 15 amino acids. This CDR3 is CASSLDASGGGRQFF. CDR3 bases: TGCGCCAGCAGCTTGGATGCTAGCGGGGGGGGCCGGCAGTTCTTC.